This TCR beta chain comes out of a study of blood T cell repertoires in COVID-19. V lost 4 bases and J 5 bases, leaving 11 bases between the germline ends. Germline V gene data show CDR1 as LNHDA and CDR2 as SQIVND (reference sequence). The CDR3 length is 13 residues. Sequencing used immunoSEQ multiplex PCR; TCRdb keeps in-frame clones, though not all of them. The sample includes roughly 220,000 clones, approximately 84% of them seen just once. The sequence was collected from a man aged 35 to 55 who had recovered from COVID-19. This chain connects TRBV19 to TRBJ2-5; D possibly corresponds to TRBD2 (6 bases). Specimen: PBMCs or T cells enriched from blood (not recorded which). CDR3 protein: CASSSGVGETQYF. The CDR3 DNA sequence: TGTGCCAGTAGTAGCGGGGTTGGGGAGACCCAGTACTTC.